The sequence of this T cell receptor (beta chain) was determined in a study of lymphopenia after photon versus proton radiotherapy. Method: immunoSEQ multiplex PCR; TCRdb's copy keeps in-frame clones and lacks some. The table shows around 4,500 clones, with around 70% occurring only once. The CDR3 loop spans 11 amino acids. Germline V gene lookup returns CDR1 SGHNT and CDR2 YENEEA. The ends were cut back, 3 bases at V and 5 bases at J, with 5 bases in the middle. This clone was detected a few times. Its antigen is unidentified. General observations from the study: Oligoclonal CD8+ Temra expansion after nadir drove photon patients' diversity drop.

Sequencing used peripheral blood, obtained from a patient treated with proton-based radiotherapy. This TCR was recovered from an elderly man with esophageal cancer. The genes are TRBV11-3 and TRBJ2-7; D gene unclear. The CDR3 sequence: CASSFGDEQYF. In DNA, the CDR3 is TGTGCCAGCAGCTTTGGGGACGAGCAGTACTTC.